The 30 T cell receptor beta chains below were found in one sample sequenced in a study of prognosis after radiotherapy for stage I lung cancer. Genomic DNA was subjected to two-round multiplex PCR for amplification of TCR beta CDR3. Amplification during the initial PCR round employed primers specific to each TRBV and TRBJ gene. One entry per CDR3 protein results from TCRdb running MiXCR on the multiplex PCR reads. The data contain 30,000 to 40,000 distinct CDR3 sequences, about 31% of them singletons. This specimen was PBMCs, taken before or after stereotactic body radiation therapy (not recorded which). These receptor sequences come from a donor at least 50 years old with non-small cell lung cancer.

This clonotype was picked up many times. The chain employs TRBV29-1 and TRBJ1-3; tentatively, D is TRBD1 (6 bases). V was pared by 6 bases and J by 1 base, with 7 bases between. CDR3 size: 12 residues. CDR1 is SQVTM, CDR2 ANQGSEA, per germline. CDR3 in amino acids: CSVQGSGNTIYF. The CDR3 bases are TGCAGCGTCCAGGGGTCTGGAAACACCATATATTTT.

This clonotype came up many times. The V call is TRBV2, the J call TRBJ2-1; 7 bases match TRBD2. CDR1 and CDR2 (germline): SNHLY, FYNNEI. J was trimmed by 0 bases and V by 2 bases; bases with no gene match: 4. The CDR3 runs to 16 residues. CDR3 residues: CASSERRGSSYNEQFF. In DNA form, the CDR3 reads TGTGCCAGCAGTGAACGGCGGGGGAGCTCCTACAATGAGCAGTTCTTC.

Comments on this clonotype: A read error may be the cause here, since a much bigger clone is one base away. The chain recombines TRBV15 with TRBJ2-1, with 7 bases fitting TRBD2. V was clipped by 0 bases and J by 3 bases; unmatched bases: 5. CDR3 length: 16 amino acids. Germline V CDR1 and CDR2: LNHNV, YYDKDF (reference sequence). The DNA for the CDR3 is TGTGCCACCAGCAGAGATTGGGGAGGGCACTACAATGAGCAGTTCTTC. Encoded protein: CATSRDWGGHYNEQFF.

This clonotype turned up a few times. The V call is TRBV5-6, the J call TRBJ2-1; 11 nucleotides line up with TRBD2. The CDR3 length is 12 residues. V was pared by 6 bases and J by 14 bases, with 7 bases of the junction left unmatched. Germline V gene data show CDR1 as SGHDT and CDR2 as YYEEEE. The CDR3 sequence: CASKIAGGPEFF. Here the CDR3 DNA reads TGTGCCAGCAAAATAGCGGGGGGGCCGGAGTTCTTC.

This clonotype was detected many times. The V gene is TRBV6-4, the J gene TRBJ1-5; 7 bases are a match to TRBD1. V was clipped by 6 bases and J by 5 bases; unmatched bases: 10. Per the germline V gene, CDR1 is MRHNA and CDR2 is SNTAGT. The CDR3 spans 15 residues. Here the CDR3 reads CASSLRGGGDQPQHF. The CDR3 nucleotides read TGTGCCAGCAGCCTCAGGGGAGGGGGCGATCAGCCCCAGCATTTT.

Ten or more counts support this clonotype. The chain employs TRBV5-1 and TRBJ1-1, with no clear D. Trimming took off 7 bases at V and 6 bases at J, with 13 bases between the two ends. The CDR3 contains 12 residues. Germline V gene data show CDR1 as SGHRS and CDR2 as YFSETQ. This CDR3 reads CASGSGASEAFF. In DNA form, the CDR3 reads TGCGCCAGCGGATCGGGTGCCTCTGAAGCTTTCTTT.

This clonotype was seen many times. The chain recombines TRBV3-1 with TRBJ2-1, with 9 bases lining up with TRBD2. The CDR3 consists of 15 residues. Germline V gene lookup returns CDR1 LGHDT and CDR2 YNNKEL (reference sequence). The trim removed 3 bases at V and 7 bases at J, leaving 7 bases unmatched. The CDR3 nucleotides are TGTGCCAGCAGCCAGGGTAGCGGGGGCCTAAATGAGCAGTTCTTC. Translation gives CASSQGSGGLNEQFF.

This clonotype was counted many times. This chain joins TRBV5-1 and TRBJ1-2, with TRBD1 identical over 10 bases. Losses at the gene ends were 2 bases for V and 4 bases for J; bases not matched to a gene: 5. The CDR3 runs 15 residues. CDR1 and CDR2 (germline): SGHRS, YFSETQ. CDR3 in DNA: TGCGCCAGCAGCTTAGGACAGGGGGTCACCTATGGCTACACCTTC. Its protein is CASSLGQGVTYGYTF. The full variable domain, rest sourced from reference TRBV5-1 and TRBJ1-2, is KAGVTQTPRYLIKTRGQQVTLSCSPISGHRSVSWYQQTPGQGLQFLFEYFSETQRNKGNFPGRFSGRQFSNSRSEMNVSTLELGDSALYLCASSLGQGVTYGYTFGSGTRLTVV.

The sample holds many counts of this clonotype. This chain joins TRBV6-5 and TRBJ2-3; tentative D call: TRBD1 (5 bases). This CDR3 region has 17 residues. The germline gives CDR1 MNHEY, CDR2 SVGAGI. Trimming shortened V by 2 bases and J by 7 bases, and 22 bases separated the two germline ends. The CDR3 reads CASSYTPTASGLYTQYF. CDR3 nucleotide sequence: TGTGCCAGCAGTTACACCCCGACAGCTTCCGGCCTTTATACGCAGTATTTT.

This clonotype appeared many times. The chain uses TRBV6-1 and TRBJ2-5, with 7 positions matching TRBD2. The junction had 6 bases not matched to a gene; V was cut back by 3 bases and J by 5 bases. This CDR3 is built from 14 residues. Germline V CDR1 and CDR2: MNHNS, SASEGT. The DNA for the CDR3 is TGTGCCAGCAGTGAGGGATGGGGAGGGGAGACCCAGTACTTC. It translates to CASSEGWGGETQYF.

This clonotype showed up just once. The chain carries TRBV7-9 and TRBJ2-1; 12 nucleotides match TRBD2. Germline lookup yields CDR1 SEHNR and CDR2 FQNEAQ (reference sequence). The V and J ends lost 5 bases and 0 bases, in that order; junction bases with no gene match: 17. CDR3 length equals 21 residues. The CDR3 sequence is CASSTTSGTSGRESSYNEQFF. Written as DNA, the CDR3 is TGTGCCAGCAGCACAACCTCCGGGACTAGCGGGCGAGAAAGCTCCTACAATGAGCAGTTCTTC.

In regard to this clonotype: Given a far larger clone just one base away, this is likely a sequencing read error. J is TRBJ2-1 and V is TRBV6-5; 8 bases line up with TRBD2. The CDR3 spans 20 residues. CDR1 MNHEY and CDR2 SVGAGI come from the germline V gene. With 4 bases clipped from V and 0 bases from J, the junction kept 17 bases outside the gene matches. The CDR3 here is CASSSQGLEGESNSYNEQFF. In DNA, the CDR3 is TGTGCCAGCAGTTCACAGGGACTAGAGGGGGAATCGAACTCCTACAATGAGCAGTTCTTC.

The sample holds many counts of this clonotype. The rearrangement joins TRBV7-9 to TRBJ1-5, with a weak D call TRBD1 (6 bases). The CDR3 has 16 amino acids. Germline V lookup: CDR1 SEHNR, CDR2 FQNEAQ (reference sequence). The V end was cut by 2 bases, the J end by 3 bases, with 14 bases between. The CDR3 DNA reads TGTGCCAGCAGCTTACGTCAGGGGAGGGCCAATCAGCCCCAGCATTTT. Translating it yields CASSLRQGRANQPQHF.

There are many counts of this clonotype. The chain couples TRBV11-2 to TRBJ2-2; D not certain. Deletions cut 5 bases from V and 5 bases from J, with 12 bases between. The CDR3 runs to 14 residues. Germline CDR1 reads SGHAT; CDR2 reads FQNNGV. This CDR3 is CASSPAKSTGELFF. In DNA, the CDR3 is TGTGCCAGCAGCCCGGCCAAGAGTACCGGGGAGCTGTTTTTT. The full variable domain, completed using reference TRBV11-2 and TRBJ2-2, is EAGVAQSPRYKIIEKRQSVAFWCNPISGHATLYWYQQILGQGPKLLIQFQNNGVVDDSQLPKDRFSAERLKGVDSTLKIQPAKLEDSAVYLCASSPAKSTGELFFGEGSRLTVL.

To note about this clonotype: A read error is likely here: a far larger clone is one base away. The rearrangement uses TRBV7-2 and TRBJ1-5; 7 nucleotides match TRBD1. The junction had 6 bases not matched to a gene; V was cut back by 1 base and J by 3 bases. Germline CDR1 reads SGHTA; CDR2 reads FQGNSA. This CDR3 has 16 residues. CDR3 in amino acids: CASSLGVTGNNQPQHF. The CDR3 DNA reads as TGTGCCAGCAGCTTAGGAGTGACAGGGAACAATCAGCCCCAGCATTTT.

This clonotype was counted only a few times. A much larger clone differs by one base, so this may be a read error. This chain connects TRBV3-1 to TRBJ2-7; possibly TRBD1 for D (6 bases). Germline lookup yields CDR1 LGHDT and CDR2 YNNKEL (reference sequence). The CDR3 has 14 residues. CDR3 loop: CVSSQGKTGLEQYF. The CDR3 bases are TGTGTCAGCAGCCAGGGCAAAACAGGGCTCGAGCAGTACTTC.

The V gene is TRBV6-1, the J gene TRBJ2-7, with TRBD1 as a possible D gene (6 bases). Per the germline V gene, CDR1 is MNHNS and CDR2 is SASEGT. V was cut by 0 bases and J by 7 bases, with 19 bases left in between. The CDR3 extends over 16 amino acids. In DNA form, the CDR3 reads TGTGCCAGCAGTGAAGCTCCCAGAGGGGGATCCCAAGAGCAGTACTTC. Protein product: CASSEAPRGGSQEQYF.

This chain joins TRBV19 and TRBJ1-1, with D unresolved. The germline V gene has CDR1 LNHDA and CDR2 SQIVND (reference sequence). The CDR3 is made up of 13 amino acids. V lost 5 bases and J 1 base, leaving 8 bases between the germline ends. CDR3: CASSLLKNTEAFF. The CDR3 DNA sequence: TGTGCCAGTAGTTTGCTAAAGAACACTGAAGCTTTCTTT. The whole variable domain, filled in from reference TRBV19 and TRBJ1-1, reads DGGITQSPKYLFRKEGQNVTLSCEQNLNHDAMYWYRQDPGQGLRLIYYSQIVNDFQKGDIAEGYSVSREKKESFPLTVTSAQKNPTAFYLCASSLLKNTEAFFGQGTRLTVV.

In this sample, this clonotype turned up many times. This chain uses TRBV4-2 with TRBJ2-1; 13 bases map to TRBD2. The J segment lost 6 bases and the V segment lost 3 bases, leaving 14 bases of the junction unmatched. Per germline, CDR1 LGHNA and CDR2 YNFKEQ. This CDR3 is built from 19 residues. CDR3 amino acids: CASSQTKLTRLAGGNEQFF. CDR3 nucleotides: TGTGCCAGCAGCCAGACCAAACTTACGAGACTAGCGGGGGGCAATGAGCAGTTCTTC.

For this clonotype: Only one base separates this from a far larger clonotype, so it likely reflects a read error. This chain links TRBV6-8 with TRBJ1-5, with TRBD1 identical over 10 bases. The CDR3 length is 17 residues. After removal of 6 bases from V and 2 bases from J, the junction contained 10 bases not matched to a gene. Germline V gene data show CDR1 as MNHGY and CDR2 as SAAAGT. The CDR3 sequence: CASSLTGQGCGNQPQHF. The CDR3 DNA reads TGTGCCAGCAGCCTTACGGGACAGGGGTGTGGCAATCAGCCCCAGCATTTT.

The rearrangement links TRBV9 to TRBJ2-2, with D perhaps matching TRBD1 or TRBD2 (5 bases each). The CDR3 has 14 residues. V gave up 8 bases and J gave up 5 bases, with 16 bases separating them. In germline, CDR1 is SGDLS, CDR2 YYNGEE. This CDR3 reads CASSPSGTTGELFF. The CDR3, as DNA: TGTGCCAGTAGCCCAAGTGGGACGACCGGGGAGCTGTTTTTT. Full variable domain (missing parts from reference TRBV9 and TRBJ2-2): DSGVTQTPKHLITATGQRVTLRCSPRSGDLSVYWYQQSLDQGLQFLIQYYNGEERAKGNILERFSAQQFPDLHSELNLSSLELGDSALYFCASSPSGTTGELFFGEGSRLTVL.

This clonotype was seen repeatedly, ten times or more. The chain carries TRBV6-2 or TRBV6-3 and TRBJ2-3; 7 nucleotides align to TRBD2. The CDR3 contains 16 residues. Per the germline V gene, CDR1 is MNHEY and CDR2 is SVGEGT. V gave up 6 bases and J gave up 6 bases; unmatched junction bases: 15. The CDR3 reads CASRTLRGVPRDTQYF. For the CDR3, the DNA is TGTGCCAGCAGAACTCTCCGGGGGGTGCCGCGGGATACGCAGTATTTT.

This chain connects TRBV20-1 to TRBJ2-7; D remains unclear. The CDR3 covers 14 residues. The germline V gene has CDR1 DFQATT and CDR2 SNEGSKA (reference sequence). The germline V and J ends were trimmed by 5 bases and 3 bases, with 17 bases remaining between them. The DNA of the CDR3 is TGCAGTGCTCGAAGTCCGCACGGGTACTACGAGCAGTACTTC. Amino acids: CSARSPHGYYEQYF.

This clonotype was observed a single time. The CDR3 nucleotides read TGTGCCTGGAGTGATAGGGGAGGCTACTATGGCTACACCTTC. It encodes CAWSDRGGYYGYTF. The rearrangement uses TRBV30 and TRBJ1-2, with D possibly matching TRBD1 (5 bases). Trimming left V 1 base short and J 3 bases short, with 12 bases between. Germline CDR1 reads GTSNPN; CDR2 reads SVGIG (reference sequence). This CDR3 has 14 residues. The full variable domain, with the rest looked up from reference TRBV30 and TRBJ1-2, is SQTIHQWPATLVQPVGSPLSLECTVEGTSNPNLYWYRQAAGRGLQLLFYSVGIGQISSEVPQNLSASRPQDRQFILSSKKLLLSDSGFYLCAWSDRGGYYGYTFGSGTRLTVV.

This rearrangement joins TRBV12-3 or TRBV12-4 to TRBJ2-5; 9 bases line up with TRBD2. The V and J ends lost 6 bases and 4 bases, in that order; junction bases with no gene match: 12. The CDR3 covers 16 residues. The CDR3 region is CASSHERGVGRETQYF. CDR3 nucleotides: TGTGCCAGCAGCCACGAGCGGGGGGTCGGGAGAGAGACCCAGTACTTC.

This clonotype occurred many times. The chain joins TRBV6-9 to TRBJ2-5, with TRBD2 as a possible D gene (6 bases). Germline V gene lookup returns CDR1 MNHGY and CDR2 SVAAGI. The CDR3 loop spans 15 amino acids. The germline V and J ends were trimmed by 3 bases and 2 bases, with 13 bases remaining between them. The CDR3 region is CASSYGLARQETQYF. In nucleotides, the CDR3 is TGTGCCAGCAGTTACGGGCTAGCGCGACAAGAGACCCAGTACTTC.

Note on this clonotype: Relative to the germline gene, one junction end is altered; a read error may explain this. The rearrangement joins TRBV12-3 or TRBV12-4 to TRBJ1-3; D gene unclear. The CDR3 length is 11 residues. DNA for the CDR3: TGTGTCAGCGGTCCACAAAACACCATATATTTT. Translation: CVSGPQNTIYF.

On this clonotype itself: Possible read error: a much larger clone is one base away. The rearrangement links TRBV5-6 to TRBJ1-6; D possibly corresponds to TRBD1 (5 bases). V was pared by 9 bases and J by 7 bases, with 20 bases between. This CDR3 has 15 amino acids. From germline, CDR1 is SGHDT and CDR2 YYEEEE. The CDR3 DNA is TGTGCCACCCAGTATGGTGTGGGGGGGAATTCACCCCTCCACTTT. This gives the protein CATQYGVGGNSPLHF.

This clonotype was found many times. This sequence joins TRBV5-5 and TRBJ1-1; no firm D call. The CDR3 runs 13 residues. Per germline, CDR1 SGHKS and CDR2 YYEKEE (reference sequence). Trimming removed 2 bases from V and 6 bases from J, with 11 bases in between. In DNA form, the CDR3 reads TGTGCCAGCAGCTTTATGTCCGGCGCTGAAGCTTTCTTT. It is translated as CASSFMSGAEAFF. Full variable domain (rest looked up from reference TRBV5-5 and TRBJ1-1): DAGVTQSPTHLIKTRGQQVTLRCSPISGHKSVSWYQQVLGQGPQFIFQYYEKEERGRGNFPDRFSARQFPNYSSELNVNALLLGDSALYLCASSFMSGAEAFFGQGTRLTVV.

This clonotype occurred many times. The V gene is TRBV6-5, the J gene TRBJ1-5, with unresolved D. CDR1 MNHEY and CDR2 SVGAGI come from the germline V gene. V was cut by 2 bases and J by 1 base, with 9 bases left in between. This CDR3 has 15 residues. CDR3 sequence reads: CASSYGPSSNQPQHF. DNA of the CDR3: TGTGCCAGCAGTTACGGACCCTCAAGCAATCAGCCCCAGCATTTT.